Only a few counts were recorded for the clone carrying this T cell receptor beta chain. These data are taken from a study of beta chain features in type 1 diabetes. Germline CDR1 is LGHNA and CDR2 is YNFKEQ. CDR3 length equals 14 residues. Trimming removed 4 bases from V and 5 bases from J; junction bases left unmatched: 7. The whole isolated RNA underwent reverse transcription, so sequencing captured expressed TCRB transcripts. Clones were sequenced by immunoSEQ multiplex PCR, and TCRdb holds only the in-frame ones, with some missing. The sample lists 200,000 to 250,000 clones; 9.5% to 13% were seen once.

The chain has TRBV4-2 and TRBJ1-2; the match to TRBD1 covers 7 bases. This receptor was obtained from a man younger than 30 in good health. The specimen sequenced was central memory CD4+ T cells from blood. CDR3 DNA sequence: TGTGCCAGCAGCCCACCGGGACAGCCGTATGGCTACACCTTC. Its translation is CASSPPGQPYGYTF.